The T cell receptor beta chain described here comes from a study of Ad26.COV2.S vaccination and SARS-CoV-2 variants. Study summary: Ad26.COV2.S given intramuscularly, once or twice 56 days apart. Study conclusions and caveats: Vaccinees displayed broader spike-specific TCR repertoires than placebo recipients.

TCRdb's table, derived via immunoSEQ multiplex PCR, lists solely in-frame clones and lacks some. The sample has 400,000 to 450,000 clones; about 92% are singletons. Germline CDR1 SGHDT, CDR2 YYEEEE. V lost 3 bases to trimming and J lost 4 bases, with 14 bases between them. The CDR3 is made up of 15 amino acids. In regard to this clone: Antigen specificity is unknown.

The treatment denotes: roughly 18 received Ad26.COV2.S at low or high dose, single or two shots; 5 received placebo; per-sample allocation not given. The study sampled participants on day 63 after the first vaccine or placebo injection. This chain connects TRBV5-6 to TRBJ2-1; D uncertain. The sequencing used peripheral blood, collected in a trial of Ad26.COV2.S vaccine versus placebo. This receptor was taken from a person aged 18-60 years who received the Ad26.COV2.S COVID-19 vaccine or a placebo. The chain's CDR3 is CASSYNLGVYNEQFF. The CDR3 DNA is TGTGCCAGCAGCTACAACCTGGGCGTATACAATGAGCAGTTCTTC.